A selection of T cell receptor beta chains follows, all from one sample in a study of blood T cell repertoires in COVID-19. Here immunoSEQ multiplex PCR was the method, and the copy in TCRdb shows in-frame clones only, minus some. The sample records approximately 500,000 clones, roughly nine tenths being singletons. What was sequenced was peripheral blood. All receptors derive from a woman aged 50 to 65 with COVID-19, enrolled during active disease. The CDR3 runs from the conserved cysteine through the conserved F or W. Fields, in order: clone size, J gene, V gene, D gene, CDR3 DNA, CDR3 protein. The D gene is left open where the match is weak. Not all rows give a size; the values are once, few, many and, for expanded clones, a class.

abundance: NA
j_gene: TRBJ1-5
v_gene: TRBV28
d_gene: TRBD1
CDR3nt: TGTGCCAGCAGTTTATTCGGCGGACAGGGGGGAGAGGGGTTGGGTCAGCCCCAGCATTTT
CDR3aa: CASSLFGGQGGEGLGQPQHF

abundance: NA
j_gene: TRBJ2-2
v_gene: TRBV20-1
d_gene: NA
CDR3nt: TGCAGTGCCAGTAGACACAACACCGGGGAGCTGTTTTTT
CDR3aa: CSASRHNTGELFF

abundance: NA
j_gene: TRBJ2-1
v_gene: TRBV4-2
d_gene: TRBD2
CDR3nt: TGTGCCAGCAGCCCCCTTCTTCTAGCGGGGGGGCCTAAGGGTGAGCAGTTCTTC
CDR3aa: CASSPLLLAGGPKGEQFF

abundance: NA
j_gene: TRBJ1-6
v_gene: TRBV11-3
d_gene: NA
CDR3nt: TGTGCCAGCAGCCTTGGACAGAATTCACCCCTCCACTTT
CDR3aa: CASSLGQNSPLHF

abundance: NA
j_gene: TRBJ2-7
v_gene: TRBV18
d_gene: TRBD1
CDR3nt: TGTGCCAGCTCATCAGGAGAGGGGACAGGTCACTACGAGCAGTACTTC
CDR3aa: CASSSGEGTGHYEQYF

abundance: NA
j_gene: TRBJ1-6
v_gene: TRBV5-1
d_gene: NA
CDR3nt: TGCGCCAGCAGCTTGGACGCAGGGAATAATTCACCCCTCCACTTT
CDR3aa: CASSLDAGNNSPLHF

abundance: NA
j_gene: TRBJ2-1
v_gene: TRBV5-1
d_gene: NA
CDR3nt: TGCGCCAGCAGCTTGGTGGAGGGGCTTTACAATGAGCAGTTCTTC
CDR3aa: CASSLVEGLYNEQFF

abundance: once
j_gene: TRBJ2-1
v_gene: TRBV18
d_gene: TRBD2
CDR3nt: TGTGCCAGCTCACCACCTTCGACTAGCGGGGGCAATGAGCAGTTCTTC
CDR3aa: CASSPPSTSGGNEQFF

abundance: once
j_gene: TRBJ1-2
v_gene: TRBV19
d_gene: NA
CDR3nt: TGTGCCAGTAGTGAAGGGGTACAGGACTATGGCTACACCTTC
CDR3aa: CASSEGVQDYGYTF

abundance: NA
j_gene: TRBJ2-1
v_gene: TRBV7-8
d_gene: NA
CDR3nt: TGTGCCAGCAGTCCTGACTCTTTTAGGTCCTACAATGAGCAGTTCTTC
CDR3aa: CASSPDSFRSYNEQFF

abundance: NA
j_gene: TRBJ1-1
v_gene: TRBV3-1/TRBV3-2
d_gene: NA
CDR3nt: TGTGCCAGCAGCCAAGGGACAGTAGGAGCTTTCTTT
CDR3aa: CASSQGTVGAFF

abundance: NA
j_gene: TRBJ1-1
v_gene: TRBV19
d_gene: NA
CDR3nt: TGTGCCAGTAGTATGACATCGAACACTGAAGCTTTCTTT
CDR3aa: CASSMTSNTEAFF

abundance: NA
j_gene: TRBJ2-7
v_gene: TRBV5-1
d_gene: TRBD1
CDR3nt: TGCGCCAGCAGCTTGGTCGGGGGACAGGGGGCCTACGAGCAGTACTTC
CDR3aa: CASSLVGGQGAYEQYF

abundance: once
j_gene: TRBJ2-7
v_gene: TRBV18
d_gene: NA
CDR3nt: TGTGCCAGCTCACCACTCTCGGGCAGGGAACTCTACGAGCAGTACTTC
CDR3aa: CASSPLSGRELYEQYF

abundance: NA
j_gene: TRBJ1-4
v_gene: TRBV24-1
d_gene: NA
CDR3nt: TGTGCCACCAGTGCATCGGGGGAAAAACTGTTTTTT
CDR3aa: CATSASGEKLFF

abundance: NA
j_gene: TRBJ1-5
v_gene: TRBV6-6
d_gene: TRBD1
CDR3nt: TGTGCCAGCAGTGGCGGGACAGGGGAAAGTCAGCCCCAGCATTTT
CDR3aa: CASSGGTGESQPQHF

abundance: NA
j_gene: TRBJ2-1
v_gene: TRBV16
d_gene: TRBD2
CDR3nt: TGTGCCAGCAGCCGGACTAGCGGATCCTACAATGAGCAGTTCTTC
CDR3aa: CASSRTSGSYNEQFF

abundance: NA
j_gene: TRBJ2-3
v_gene: TRBV19
d_gene: NA
CDR3nt: TGTGCCAGTAGTACCCCGACTACCTCAGGCACAGATACGCAGTATTTT
CDR3aa: CASSTPTTSGTDTQYF

abundance: NA
j_gene: TRBJ2-4
v_gene: TRBV5-5
d_gene: NA
CDR3nt: TGTGCCAGCAGACGGGACACCATAGCCAAAAACATTCAGTACTTC
CDR3aa: CASRRDTIAKNIQYF

abundance: NA
j_gene: TRBJ1-2
v_gene: TRBV28
d_gene: NA
CDR3nt: TGTGCCAGCAGGGTAGGCCCGGAGGGGTGCACCTTC
CDR3aa: CASRVGPEGCTF

abundance: NA
j_gene: TRBJ1-2
v_gene: TRBV11-2
d_gene: NA
CDR3nt: TGTGCCAGCAGCCCTAAAAAACCAGGGGCCTTTGAATATGGCTACACCTTC
CDR3aa: CASSPKKPGAFEYGYTF